Reported below is one TCR beta chain. Germline V gives CDR1 LNHDA, CDR2 SQIVND (reference sequence). CDR3 length: 18 residues. Trimming at V came to 6 bases and at J to 3 bases, leaving 7 bases not matched to a gene. TCRdb's table, derived via immunoSEQ multiplex PCR, lists solely in-frame clones and lacks some. The sample carries 70,000 to 80,000 clones, approximately 90% recorded once. The data were obtained in a study of OX40 agonist ivuxolimab in advanced cancers. About the study: Treatment received earlier with anti-PD-1, anti-PD-L1 or anti-CTLA-4 agents was allowed, and around 40% had some.

The TCR sequence derives from an adult with an advanced solid tumor such as melanoma, head and neck, liver or kidney cancer. Sequenced material: CD4+ or CD8+ T cells sorted from blood, taken in a trial of the OX40 agonist ivuxolimab. V is TRBV19 and J is TRBJ2-2; the match to TRBD2 covers 16 bases. CDR3 nucleotides: TGTGCCAGTAGACCGGGACTAGCGGGAGGGCCATACACCGGGGAGCTGTTTTTT. Amino acids: CASRPGLAGGPYTGELFF.